The clone carrying this TCR beta chain was seen a handful of times. Measured with immunoSEQ multiplex PCR; TCRdb has only the in-frame clones, and not every one. The data show more than 100,000 clones, with roughly 83% seen just once and about 18% held by the top ten. This sample was taken from a study of blood T cell repertoires in COVID-19. For the study at large: Acute-phase and convalescent COVID-19 samples originated in the United States, Italy and Spain. PBMCs, B-cell-depleted T cells, or T cells were the source of the cDNA or gDNA that made up the material.

The TCR sequence derives from a woman older than 75 with acute or convalescent COVID-19. The sequenced sample was peripheral blood.

The CDR3 sequence is CASSPRDRVDSPLHF. CDR3 bases: TGTGCCAGCAGCCCCCGGGACAGGGTGGATTCACCCCTCCACTTT. The chain is built from TRBV7-9 and TRBJ1-6, with 9 positions matching TRBD1. The CDR3 is 15 amino acids. CDR1 is SEHNR and CDR2 is FQNEAQ in the germline V gene (reference sequence). After removal of 5 bases from V and 8 bases from J, the junction contained 7 bases not matched to a gene. Supplemented by reference TRBV7-9 and TRBJ1-6, the full variable domain reads DTGVSQNPRHKITKRGQNVTFRCDPISEHNRLYWYRQTLGQGPEFLTYFQNEAQLEKSRLLSDRFSAERPKGSFSTLEIQRTEQGDSAMYLCASSPRDRVDSPLHFGNGTRLTVT.